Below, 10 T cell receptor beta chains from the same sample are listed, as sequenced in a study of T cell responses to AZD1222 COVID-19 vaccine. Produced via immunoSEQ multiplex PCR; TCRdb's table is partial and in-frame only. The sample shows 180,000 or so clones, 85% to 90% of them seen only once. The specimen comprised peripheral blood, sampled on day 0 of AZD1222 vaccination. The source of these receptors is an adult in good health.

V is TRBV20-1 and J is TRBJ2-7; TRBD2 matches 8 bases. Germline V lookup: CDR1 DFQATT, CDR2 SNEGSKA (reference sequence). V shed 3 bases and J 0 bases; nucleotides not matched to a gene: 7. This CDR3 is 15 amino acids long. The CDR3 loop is CSASLAGGSSYEQYF. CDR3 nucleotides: TGCAGTGCTAGTTTGGCGGGAGGCAGCTCCTACGAGCAGTACTTC.

The CDR3 coding sequence is TGTGCCAGCAGTGAATCAGTAGTCCGGGAGCTGTTTTTT. It codes for CASSESVVRELFF. The chain uses TRBV25-1 and TRBJ2-2; no clear D. This CDR3 has 13 amino acids. The germline V and J ends were trimmed by 1 base and 9 bases, with 9 bases remaining between them. Looked up from germline, CDR1 is MGHDK and CDR2 is SYGVNS.

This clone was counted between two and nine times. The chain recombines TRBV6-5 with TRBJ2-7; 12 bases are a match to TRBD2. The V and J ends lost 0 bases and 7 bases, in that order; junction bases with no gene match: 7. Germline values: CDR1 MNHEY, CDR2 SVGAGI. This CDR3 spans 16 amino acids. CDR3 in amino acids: CASSYSLAGGPGEQYF. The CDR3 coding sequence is TGTGCCAGCAGTTACTCCCTAGCGGGAGGGCCGGGGGAGCAGTACTTC.

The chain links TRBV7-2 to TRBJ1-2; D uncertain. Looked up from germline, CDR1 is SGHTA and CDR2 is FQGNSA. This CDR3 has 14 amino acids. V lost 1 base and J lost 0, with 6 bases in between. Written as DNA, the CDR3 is TGTGCCAGCAGCTTAGATCGGGCTAACTATGGCTACACCTTC. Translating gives CASSLDRANYGYTF.

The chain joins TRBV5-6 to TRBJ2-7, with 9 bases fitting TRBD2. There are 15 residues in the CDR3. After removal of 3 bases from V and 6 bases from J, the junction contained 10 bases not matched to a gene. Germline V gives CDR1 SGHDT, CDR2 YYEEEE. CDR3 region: CASSYRRAGGSEQYF. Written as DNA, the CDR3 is TGTGCCAGCAGCTACCGCCGGGCGGGAGGGTCCGAGCAGTACTTC. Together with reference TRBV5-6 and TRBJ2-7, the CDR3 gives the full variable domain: DAGVTQSPTHLIKTRGQQVTLRCSPKSGHDTVSWYQQALGQGPQFIFQYYEEEERQRGNFPDRFSGHQFPNYSSELNVNALLLGDSALYLCASSYRRAGGSEQYFGPGTRLTVT.

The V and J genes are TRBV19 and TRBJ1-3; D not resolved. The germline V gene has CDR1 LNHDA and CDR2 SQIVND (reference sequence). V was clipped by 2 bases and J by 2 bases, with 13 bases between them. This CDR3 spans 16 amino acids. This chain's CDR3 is CASSIMDINAGNTIYF. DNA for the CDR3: TGTGCCAGTAGTATAATGGATATCAACGCTGGAAACACCATATATTTT.

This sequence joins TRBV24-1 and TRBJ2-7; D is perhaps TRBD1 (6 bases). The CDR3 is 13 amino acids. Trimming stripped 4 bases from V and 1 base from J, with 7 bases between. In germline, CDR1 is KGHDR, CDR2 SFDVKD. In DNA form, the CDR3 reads TGTGCCACCAGTGAAGGGGGTTCCTACGAGCAGTACTTC. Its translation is CATSEGGSYEQYF.

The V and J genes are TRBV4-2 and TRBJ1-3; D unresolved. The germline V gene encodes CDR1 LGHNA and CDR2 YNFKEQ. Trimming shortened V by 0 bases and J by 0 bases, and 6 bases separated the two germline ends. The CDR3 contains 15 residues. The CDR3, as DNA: TGTGCCAGCAGCCAAGATGACGGCTCTGGAAACACCATATATTTT. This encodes CASSQDDGSGNTIYF.

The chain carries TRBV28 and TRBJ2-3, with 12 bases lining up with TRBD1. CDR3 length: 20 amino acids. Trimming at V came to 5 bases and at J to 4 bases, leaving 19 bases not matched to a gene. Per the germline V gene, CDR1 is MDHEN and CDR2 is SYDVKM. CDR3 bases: TGTGCCAGCAGTGCAAAAAGGGACAGGGGGCGGCGGATGCGGGCAGATACGCAGTATTTT. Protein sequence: CASSAKRDRGRRMRADTQYF.

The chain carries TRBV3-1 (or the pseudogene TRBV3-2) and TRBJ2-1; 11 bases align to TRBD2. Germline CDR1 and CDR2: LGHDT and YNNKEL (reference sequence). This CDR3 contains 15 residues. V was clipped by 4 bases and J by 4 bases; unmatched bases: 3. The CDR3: CASSPSGRIYNEQFF. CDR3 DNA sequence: TGTGCCAGCAGCCCTAGCGGGAGGATATACAATGAGCAGTTCTTC.